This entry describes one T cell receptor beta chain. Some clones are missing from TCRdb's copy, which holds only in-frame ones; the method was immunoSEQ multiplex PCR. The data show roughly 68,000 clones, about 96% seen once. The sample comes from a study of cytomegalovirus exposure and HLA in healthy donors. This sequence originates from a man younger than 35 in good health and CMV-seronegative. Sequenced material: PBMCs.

The CDR3 region has the DNA TGTGCCAGCAGTCTTGAACGGACAACCTACGAGCAGTACTTC. Translation: CASSLERTTYEQYF. V gene TRBV2 combines with J gene TRBJ2-7; tentatively, D is TRBD1 (5 bases). Deletions cut 5 bases from V and 2 bases from J, with 13 bases between. Germline V gene sequence: CDR1 SNHLY, CDR2 FYNNEI. This CDR3 has 14 amino acids.